This T cell receptor beta chain was recorded in a study of Tregs in tolerant kidney transplant recipients. Study-wide points: Tolerant patients' donor-specific Tregs expanded beyond overall Tregs, suggesting antigen-driven growth.

The protocol was immunoSEQ multiplex PCR, while the TCRdb copy is restricted to in-frame clones and leaves out a portion. The sample contains about 110,000 clones, around 91% of which appear only once. Details on this clone: Its antigen is as yet unknown.

Trimming took off 1 base at V and 3 bases at J, with 3 bases between the two ends. CDR1 and CDR2 from the germline V gene are GTSNPN and SVGIG (reference sequence). This CDR3 region has 11 residues. Thawed PBMCs were FACS-sorted into unstimulated CD4+CD25+CD127- regulatory T cells, CD4+CD25- non-regulatory cells, CD4 and CD8 cells. The clonotype was recovered from a human donor who received a combined kidney and bone marrow transplant. The sequencing used CD4+ T cells from blood, collected before the transplant. The chain combines TRBV30 with TRBJ1-1; no reliable D call. The CDR3 bases are TGTGCCTGGAGTGCGTACACTGAAGCTTTCTTT. Protein sequence: CAWSAYTEAFF.